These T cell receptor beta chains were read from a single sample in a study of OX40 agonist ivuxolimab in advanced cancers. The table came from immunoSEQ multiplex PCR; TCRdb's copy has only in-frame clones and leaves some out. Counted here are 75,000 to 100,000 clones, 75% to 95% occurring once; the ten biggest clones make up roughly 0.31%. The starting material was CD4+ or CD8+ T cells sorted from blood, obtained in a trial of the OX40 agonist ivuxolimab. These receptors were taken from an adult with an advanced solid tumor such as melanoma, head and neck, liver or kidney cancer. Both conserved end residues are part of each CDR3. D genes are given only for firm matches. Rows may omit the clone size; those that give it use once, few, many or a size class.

cdr3_aa: CASSQQGHAEPQHF
cdr3_nt: TGTGCCAGCAGCCAACAGGGGCACGCGGAGCCCCAGCATTTT
v_call: TRBV7-2
d_call: TRBD1
clone_size: -
j_call: TRBJ1-5
cdr3_length: 14

cdr3_aa: CASSRQGGEKLFF
cdr3_nt: TGTGCCAGCAGTCGCCAGGGTGGCGAAAAACTGTTTTTT
v_call: TRBV25-1
d_call: -
clone_size: once
j_call: TRBJ1-4
cdr3_length: 13

cdr3_aa: CASSPGTGSYGYTF
cdr3_nt: TGTGCCAGCTCACCCGGGACAGGGTCCTATGGCTACACCTTC
v_call: TRBV18
d_call: TRBD1
clone_size: -
j_call: TRBJ1-2
cdr3_length: 14

cdr3_aa: CASSMGQETYEQYF
cdr3_nt: TGTGCCAGCAGTATGGGACAGGAAACCTACGAGCAGTACTTC
v_call: TRBV27
d_call: TRBD1
clone_size: -
j_call: TRBJ2-7
cdr3_length: 14

cdr3_aa: CASRLAALTGELYEQYF
cdr3_nt: TGTGCAAGTCGCTTAGCAGCTCTGACAGGGGAGTTGTACGAGCAGTACTTC
v_call: TRBV12-2
d_call: -
clone_size: few
j_call: TRBJ2-7
cdr3_length: 17

cdr3_aa: CASSSSSGRRETQYF
cdr3_nt: TGTGCCAGCAGTTCCTCTAGCGGGAGAAGAGAGACCCAGTACTTC
v_call: TRBV28
d_call: TRBD2
clone_size: -
j_call: TRBJ2-5
cdr3_length: 15

cdr3_aa: CASRHLSGRYEQYF
cdr3_nt: TGTGCCAGCAGACACCTAAGCGGGAGATACGAGCAGTACTTC
v_call: TRBV12-1
d_call: -
clone_size: -
j_call: TRBJ2-7
cdr3_length: 14

cdr3_aa: CASSPEAGKRAFF
cdr3_nt: TGTGCCAGCTCACCAGAGGCAGGGAAAAGGGCTTTCTTT
v_call: TRBV18
d_call: -
clone_size: -
j_call: TRBJ1-1
cdr3_length: 13

cdr3_aa: CAISDWSGGQETQYF
cdr3_nt: TGTGCCATCAGTGACTGGTCGGGAGGGCAAGAGACCCAGTACTTC
v_call: TRBV10-3
d_call: TRBD2
clone_size: -
j_call: TRBJ2-5
cdr3_length: 15

cdr3_aa: CASSQWQGSSEAFF
cdr3_nt: TGCGCCAGCAGCCAGTGGCAGGGATCATCTGAAGCTTTCTTT
v_call: TRBV5-1
d_call: -
clone_size: -
j_call: TRBJ1-1
cdr3_length: 14

cdr3_aa: CASSPTTGGNYGYTF
cdr3_nt: TGTGCCAGCTCACCAACCACAGGGGGCAACTATGGCTACACCTTC
v_call: TRBV18
d_call: TRBD1
clone_size: few
j_call: TRBJ1-2
cdr3_length: 15

cdr3_aa: CASSPGNRVVDQPQHF
cdr3_nt: TGTGCCAGCAGCCCGGGGAACAGGGTGGTGGATCAGCCCCAGCATTTT
v_call: TRBV6-6
d_call: -
clone_size: -
j_call: TRBJ1-5
cdr3_length: 16

cdr3_aa: CASSWTGATEAFF
cdr3_nt: TGTGCCAGCAGTTGGACAGGGGCCACTGAAGCTTTCTTT
v_call: TRBV28
d_call: TRBD1
clone_size: -
j_call: TRBJ1-1
cdr3_length: 13

cdr3_aa: CASSPAGGIPSTDTQYF
cdr3_nt: TGTGCCAGCTCACCGGCGGGGGGAATTCCTAGCACAGATACGCAGTATTTT
v_call: TRBV18
d_call: TRBD2
clone_size: -
j_call: TRBJ2-3
cdr3_length: 17

cdr3_aa: CASSLGFRSTDTQYF
cdr3_nt: TGTGCCAGCAGCTTAGGATTTAGGAGCACAGATACGCAGTATTTT
v_call: TRBV7-9
d_call: -
clone_size: -
j_call: TRBJ2-3
cdr3_length: 15

cdr3_aa: CASSSGTGTYNEQFF
cdr3_nt: TGTGCCAGCAGCTCCGGGACAGGGACCTACAATGAGCAGTTCTTC
v_call: TRBV6-5
d_call: TRBD1
clone_size: -
j_call: TRBJ2-1
cdr3_length: 15

cdr3_aa: CASSLWGRSNQPQHF
cdr3_nt: TGTGCCAGCAGCTTGTGGGGCCGCAGCAATCAGCCCCAGCATTTT
v_call: TRBV5-8
d_call: -
clone_size: -
j_call: TRBJ1-5
cdr3_length: 15

cdr3_aa: CASSLTGNTEAFF
cdr3_nt: TGTGCCAGCAGCCTCACAGGGAACACTGAAGCTTTCTTT
v_call: TRBV7-3
d_call: -
clone_size: -
j_call: TRBJ1-1
cdr3_length: 13

cdr3_aa: CASSPGTSGYEQYF
cdr3_nt: TGTGCCAGCAGCCCTGGGACTAGCGGGTACGAGCAGTACTTC
v_call: TRBV7-3
d_call: TRBD2
clone_size: -
j_call: TRBJ2-7
cdr3_length: 14

cdr3_aa: CASSLKGAYSPLHF
cdr3_nt: TGTGCCAGCAGCTTGAAGGGGGCTTATTCACCCCTCCACTTT
v_call: TRBV5-6
d_call: TRBD1
clone_size: -
j_call: TRBJ1-6
cdr3_length: 14

cdr3_aa: CASSHTGTGGQETQYF
cdr3_nt: TGTGCCAGCAGTCACACCGGGACAGGGGGCCAAGAGACCCAGTACTTC
v_call: TRBV6-6
d_call: TRBD1
clone_size: -
j_call: TRBJ2-5
cdr3_length: 16

cdr3_aa: CASSYERDYGYTF
cdr3_nt: TGTGCCAGCAGTTACGAGAGGGACTATGGCTACACCTTC
v_call: TRBV6-5
d_call: -
clone_size: -
j_call: TRBJ1-2
cdr3_length: 13

cdr3_aa: CASSLPSPGLAGETQYF
cdr3_nt: TGTGCCAGCAGCTTGCCCTCCCCGGGACTAGCGGGAGAGACCCAGTACTTC
v_call: TRBV5-4
d_call: TRBD2
clone_size: -
j_call: TRBJ2-5
cdr3_length: 17

cdr3_aa: CAGNLAGEDTDAQYF
cdr3_nt: TGTGCCGGAAATCTAGCGGGAGAAGACACAGATGCGCAGTATTTT
v_call: TRBV21-1
d_call: -
clone_size: few
j_call: TRBJ2-3
cdr3_length: 15

cdr3_aa: CASSYGQGGVYEQYF
cdr3_nt: TGTGCCAGCAGTTACGGACAGGGAGGGGTCTACGAGCAGTACTTC
v_call: TRBV6-6
d_call: -
clone_size: -
j_call: TRBJ2-7
cdr3_length: 15

cdr3_aa: CASSFGGSGSYGYTF
cdr3_nt: TGTGCCAGCAGCTTCGGTGGAAGTGGTAGCTATGGCTACACCTTC
v_call: TRBV5-4
d_call: -
clone_size: -
j_call: TRBJ1-2
cdr3_length: 15

cdr3_aa: CASSSSRSDTQYF
cdr3_nt: TGTGCCAGCAGCTCATCACGGTCAGATACGCAGTATTTT
v_call: TRBV7-8
d_call: -
clone_size: -
j_call: TRBJ2-3
cdr3_length: 13

cdr3_aa: CASSQQRETEQYF
cdr3_nt: TGTGCCAGCAGCCAACAACGGGAAACCGAGCAGTACTTC
v_call: TRBV6-1
d_call: -
clone_size: -
j_call: TRBJ2-7
cdr3_length: 13

cdr3_aa: CASSGRSYEQYF
cdr3_nt: TGTGCCAGCTCAGGGCGGAGTTACGAGCAGTACTTC
v_call: TRBV18
d_call: -
clone_size: -
j_call: TRBJ2-7
cdr3_length: 12

cdr3_aa: CARSLAELGEQFF
cdr3_nt: TGTGCCAGGTCACTAGCGGAGCTGGGGGAGCAGTTCTTC
v_call: TRBV9
d_call: TRBD2
clone_size: -
j_call: TRBJ2-1
cdr3_length: 13

cdr3_aa: CASSSVVTGDLNSPLHF
cdr3_nt: TGTGCCAGCAGTTCGGTTGTGACAGGGGATTTGAATTCACCCCTCCACTTT
v_call: TRBV28
d_call: TRBD1
clone_size: -
j_call: TRBJ1-6
cdr3_length: 17

cdr3_aa: CASSPQGGQPQHF
cdr3_nt: TGTGCCAGCAGCCCCCAGGGTGGGCAGCCCCAGCATTTT
v_call: TRBV7-8
d_call: -
clone_size: -
j_call: TRBJ1-5
cdr3_length: 13

cdr3_aa: CASSRPGGEGGPFF
cdr3_nt: TGTGCCAGCAGCCGACCCGGGGGGGAAGGGGGCCCTTTCTTC
v_call: TRBV6-6
d_call: -
clone_size: -
j_call: TRBJ2-1
cdr3_length: 14

cdr3_aa: CASRRSTGYNEQFF
cdr3_nt: TGTGCCAGCAGGAGGTCGACAGGGTACAATGAGCAGTTCTTC
v_call: TRBV7-2
d_call: TRBD1
clone_size: -
j_call: TRBJ2-1
cdr3_length: 14

cdr3_aa: CASSLGQGYGYTF
cdr3_nt: TGTGCCAGCAGCTTAGGACAGGGCTATGGCTACACCTTC
v_call: TRBV7-3
d_call: TRBD1
clone_size: once
j_call: TRBJ1-2
cdr3_length: 13

cdr3_aa: CASSRTGNYERYF
cdr3_nt: TGTGCCAGCAGCCGGACAGGGAACTACGAGCGGTACTTC
v_call: TRBV6-6
d_call: TRBD1
clone_size: -
j_call: TRBJ2-7
cdr3_length: 13

cdr3_aa: CASSLSPGLGYGYTF
cdr3_nt: TGTGCCAGCAGTTTATCCCCCGGGTTGGGCTATGGCTACACCTTC
v_call: TRBV27
d_call: -
clone_size: -
j_call: TRBJ1-2
cdr3_length: 15

cdr3_aa: CASSEVLVMSYEQYF
cdr3_nt: TGTGCCAGCAGTGAAGTACTAGTGATGTCTTACGAGCAGTACTTC
v_call: TRBV2
d_call: -
clone_size: -
j_call: TRBJ2-7
cdr3_length: 15

cdr3_aa: CAINPDRGSTGEQYF
cdr3_nt: TGTGCCATCAATCCGGACAGGGGCTCAACAGGGGAGCAGTACTTC
v_call: TRBV10-3
d_call: TRBD1
clone_size: -
j_call: TRBJ2-7
cdr3_length: 15

cdr3_aa: CASRGSSTDTQYF
cdr3_nt: TGTGCCAGCAGGGGGAGCAGCACAGATACGCAGTATTTT
v_call: TRBV11-2
d_call: -
clone_size: once
j_call: TRBJ2-3
cdr3_length: 13

cdr3_aa: CASSAGTSGRNTYNEQFF
cdr3_nt: TGTGCCAGCAGCGCCGGGACTAGCGGGAGGAACACCTACAATGAGCAGTTCTTC
v_call: TRBV5-6
d_call: TRBD2
clone_size: -
j_call: TRBJ2-1
cdr3_length: 18

cdr3_aa: CASSLSPREDTQYF
cdr3_nt: TGTGCCAGCAGTTTATCCCCCAGGGAGGATACGCAGTATTTT
v_call: TRBV28
d_call: -
clone_size: -
j_call: TRBJ2-3
cdr3_length: 14

cdr3_aa: CASSLREGGTGELFF
cdr3_nt: TGTGCCAGCAGCTTACGGGAGGGGGGCACCGGGGAGCTGTTTTTT
v_call: TRBV7-2
d_call: TRBD2
clone_size: -
j_call: TRBJ2-2
cdr3_length: 15

cdr3_aa: CASSRLAGTYEQYF
cdr3_nt: TGCGCCAGCAGCCGACTAGCGGGGACCTACGAGCAGTACTTC
v_call: TRBV4-1
d_call: TRBD2
clone_size: -
j_call: TRBJ2-7
cdr3_length: 14

cdr3_aa: CASSPGVVVTGELFF
cdr3_nt: TGTGCCAGCTCACCAGGAGTAGTGGTCACCGGGGAGCTGTTTTTT
v_call: TRBV18
d_call: -
clone_size: -
j_call: TRBJ2-2
cdr3_length: 15

cdr3_aa: CATSREGGGYGYTF
cdr3_nt: TGTGCCACCAGCAGAGAAGGAGGGGGATATGGCTACACCTTC
v_call: TRBV15
d_call: -
clone_size: -
j_call: TRBJ1-2
cdr3_length: 14

cdr3_aa: CASRPRIAGANEQFF
cdr3_nt: TGTGCCAGCAGGCCCCGGATAGCGGGAGCGAATGAGCAGTTCTTC
v_call: TRBV28
d_call: TRBD2
clone_size: few
j_call: TRBJ2-1
cdr3_length: 15

cdr3_aa: CASSLDGTYNEQFF
cdr3_nt: TGTGCCAGCAGCTTAGACGGGACTTACAATGAGCAGTTCTTC
v_call: TRBV11-2
d_call: -
clone_size: once
j_call: TRBJ2-1
cdr3_length: 14

cdr3_aa: CASSQTGYQETQYF
cdr3_nt: TGTGCCAGCTCACAGACAGGGTACCAAGAGACCCAGTACTTC
v_call: TRBV18
d_call: TRBD1
clone_size: -
j_call: TRBJ2-5
cdr3_length: 14

cdr3_aa: CASSPRTSGILGELFF
cdr3_nt: TGTGCCAGCTCACCGCGGACTAGCGGGATACTAGGGGAGCTGTTTTTT
v_call: TRBV18
d_call: TRBD2
clone_size: once
j_call: TRBJ2-2
cdr3_length: 16

cdr3_aa: CASSPSGRADTQYF
cdr3_nt: TGCGCCAGCAGCCCTAGCGGGAGGGCCGATACGCAGTATTTT
v_call: TRBV4-3
d_call: TRBD2
clone_size: -
j_call: TRBJ2-3
cdr3_length: 14

cdr3_aa: CASSPNTRDQPQHF
cdr3_nt: TGTGCCAGTAGTCCCAATACCAGGGATCAGCCCCAGCATTTT
v_call: TRBV19
d_call: -
clone_size: -
j_call: TRBJ1-5
cdr3_length: 14

cdr3_aa: CAWSAGPNSPLHF
cdr3_nt: TGTGCCTGGAGTGCGGGACCTAATTCACCCCTCCACTTT
v_call: TRBV30
d_call: -
clone_size: -
j_call: TRBJ1-6
cdr3_length: 13

cdr3_aa: CASGRAQGSNEKLFF
cdr3_nt: TGTGCCAGCGGGCGGGCCCAGGGGTCTAATGAAAAACTGTTTTTT
v_call: TRBV6-6
d_call: -
clone_size: -
j_call: TRBJ1-4
cdr3_length: 15

cdr3_aa: CASSYGDGTEPLHF
cdr3_nt: TGTGCCAGCAGTTACGGGGACGGGACCGAACCCCTCCACTTT
v_call: TRBV6-5
d_call: -
clone_size: -
j_call: TRBJ1-6
cdr3_length: 14